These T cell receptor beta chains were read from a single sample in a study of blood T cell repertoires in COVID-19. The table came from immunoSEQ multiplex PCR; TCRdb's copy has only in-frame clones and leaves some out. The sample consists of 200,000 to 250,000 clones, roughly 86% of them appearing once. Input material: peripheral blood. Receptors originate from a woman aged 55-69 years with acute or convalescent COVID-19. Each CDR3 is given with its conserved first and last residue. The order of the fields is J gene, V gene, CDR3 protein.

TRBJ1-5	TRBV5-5	CASSITGGNQPQHF
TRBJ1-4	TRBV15	CATSRDLSSGEKLFF
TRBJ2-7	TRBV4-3	CASSRAAAGVGQGAHEQYF
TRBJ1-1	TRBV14	CASSQLTAPDGTEAFF
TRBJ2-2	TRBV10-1	CASSTGTLTGELFF
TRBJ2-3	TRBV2	CASSEVGLPTDTQYF
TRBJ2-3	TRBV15	CATRAQQGLAGGMPGDTQYF
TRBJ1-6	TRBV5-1	CASSTTPHNSPLHF
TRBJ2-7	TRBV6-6	CASGTAKYYEQYF
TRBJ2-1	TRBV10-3	CAISERDGRANEQFF